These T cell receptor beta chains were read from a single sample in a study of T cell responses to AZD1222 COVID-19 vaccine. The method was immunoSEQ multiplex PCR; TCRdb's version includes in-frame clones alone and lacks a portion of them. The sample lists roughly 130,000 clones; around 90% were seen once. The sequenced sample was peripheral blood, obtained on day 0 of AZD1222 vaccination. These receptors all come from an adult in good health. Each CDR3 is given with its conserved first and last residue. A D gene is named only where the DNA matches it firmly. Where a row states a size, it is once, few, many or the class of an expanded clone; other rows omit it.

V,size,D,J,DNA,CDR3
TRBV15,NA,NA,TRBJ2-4,TGTGCCACCAGCAGAGATCTGGGAGTTACGGCCAAAAACATTCAGTACTTC,CATSRDLGVTAKNIQYF
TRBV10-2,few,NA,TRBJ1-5,TGCGCCAGCAGTCCGACGGATAGCAATCAGCCCCAGCATTTT,CASSPTDSNQPQHF
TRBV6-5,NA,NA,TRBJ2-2,TGTGCCAGCAGTTACAGTTCTCCTAACACCGGGGAGCTGTTTTTT,CASSYSSPNTGELFF
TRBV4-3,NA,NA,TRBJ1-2,TGCGCCAGCAGCCAAGATAATCGGGCAGGAATCTATGGCTACACCTTC,CASSQDNRAGIYGYTF
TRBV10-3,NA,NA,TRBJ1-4,TGTGCCATCAGTGAGGGTCGGTTGAGGTCTCCCGGATTCAATGAAAAACTGTTTTTT,CAISEGRLRSPGFNEKLFF
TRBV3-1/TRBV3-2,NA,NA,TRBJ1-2,TGTGCCAGCAGCCAAGACCTGGGGAGGAGCCTAAATGGCTACACCTTC,CASSQDLGRSLNGYTF
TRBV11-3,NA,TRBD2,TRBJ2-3,TGTGCCAGCAGCTTAGGCCTTGCGGGAGGCGGCACAGATACGCAGTATTTT,CASSLGLAGGGTDTQYF
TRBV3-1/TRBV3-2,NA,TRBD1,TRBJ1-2,TGTGCCAGCAGCCAAGATCCCGGACAGGGGGCAGGTGGCTACACCTTC,CASSQDPGQGAGGYTF
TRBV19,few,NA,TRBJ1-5,TGTGCCAGTAGTATTGTAAGGAGTCAGCCCCAGCATTTT,CASSIVRSQPQHF
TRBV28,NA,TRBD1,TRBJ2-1,TGTGCCAGCACCTTGACAGGGGGGCAGTTCTTC,CASTLTGGQFF
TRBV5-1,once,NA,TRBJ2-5,TGCGCCAGCAGCTTGCACAGGGCGCAAGAGACCCAGTACTTC,CASSLHRAQETQYF
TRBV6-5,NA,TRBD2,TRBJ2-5,TGTGCCAGCAGTACCACTAGCGGCCAAGAGACCCAGTACTTC,CASSTTSGQETQYF
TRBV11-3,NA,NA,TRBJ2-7,TGTGCCAGCAGCTTAGGGGTGAGGGGCGAGCAGTACTTC,CASSLGVRGEQYF
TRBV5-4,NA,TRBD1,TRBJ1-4,TGTGCCAGCAGCTCCAGGGGGCAGGTTAATGAAAAACTGTTTTTT,CASSSRGQVNEKLFF
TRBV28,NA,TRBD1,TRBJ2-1,TGTGCCAGCAGCCCGGACAGGAGTTTATACAATGAGCAGTTCTTC,CASSPDRSLYNEQFF
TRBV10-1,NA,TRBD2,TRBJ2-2,TGCGCCAGCAGTGGGGGTGCCGGACTAGCGGGTAACACCGGGGAGCTGTTTTTT,CASSGGAGLAGNTGELFF
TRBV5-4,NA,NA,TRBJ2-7,TGTGCCAGCAGCTGGGTCTCGACCTACGAGCAGTACTTC,CASSWVSTYEQYF
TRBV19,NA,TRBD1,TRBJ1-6,TGTGCCAGTAGTACATCGGACAGGGGGCCCCAAACCTTT,CASSTSDRGPQTF